Below, 20 T cell receptor beta chains from the same sample are listed, as sequenced in a study of synovial regulatory T cells in juvenile arthritis. TCRdb's copy holds only in-frame clones and misses some; the assay was immunoSEQ multiplex PCR. The record lists 5,000 to 8,000 clones, of which the ten most abundant hold around 0.61%. What was sequenced was Treg cells from blood. The subset: remaining (HLA-DR-negative) circulating blood Treg cells. The receptors here all came from a donor aged 2-30 years with juvenile idiopathic arthritis.

V usage is TRBV18 and J usage is TRBJ2-1; the D gene TCRdb calls, TRBD2, cannot be checked with no DNA. Germline CDR1 and CDR2: KGHSH and LQKENI. The CDR3 length is 17 residues. DNA was not recorded. The CDR3 loop reads CASSPSSTHYSYNEQFF.

The chain's CDR3 is CASSFGQGGGYTF. This chain connects TRBV19 to TRBJ1-2; TCRdb gives TRBD1 as the D gene, but with no DNA this cannot be confirmed. Germline values: CDR1 LNHDA, CDR2 SQIVND (reference sequence). This CDR3 has 13 residues. Only the protein is available.

V is TRBV18 and J is TRBJ2-1; TCRdb proposes TRBD2, but this gene call is untestable without DNA. Germline V gene lookup returns CDR1 KGHSH and CDR2 LQKENI. The CDR3 spans 15 residues. Only the protein is available. Here the CDR3 reads CASSPPLAGGNEQFF.

This chain links TRBV6-1 with TRBJ2-7; absent DNA, TCRdb's TRBD2 call cannot be checked. This CDR3 comprises 15 residues. No DNA was logged. Germline CDR1 MNHNS, CDR2 SASEGT. The chain's CDR3 is CASGGEWPMGEEQYF.

The CDR3 loop reads CASSSGQEGYEQYF. The gene calls are TRBV7-9 and TRBJ2-7; TCRdb returns TRBD1, unconfirmable since there is no DNA. This CDR3 has 14 amino acids. No DNA appears here. In germline, CDR1 is SEHNR, CDR2 FQNEAQ (reference sequence).

The genes are TRBV7-2 and TRBJ2-2; the D gene TCRdb calls, TRBD2, cannot be checked with no DNA. CDR1 and CDR2 from the germline V gene are SGHTA and FQGNSA. The CDR3 has 16 residues. The DNA sequence is not available. CDR3: CASSLGWVVGVGELFF.

This chain connects TRBV28 to TRBJ2-7; the D call of TRBD2 rests on TCRdb alone, since no DNA is present to check it. The CDR3 has 16 amino acids. No DNA has been recorded. Per the germline V gene, CDR1 is MDHEN and CDR2 is SYDVKM. CDR3: CASSTGLAAITYEQYF.

The gene calls are TRBV5-6 and TRBJ1-1. The CDR3 spans 14 residues. No DNA accompanies this entry. Germline V CDR1 and CDR2: SGHDT, YYEEEE. CDR3 residues: CASSPPGRFSQAFF.

The chain links TRBV10-3 to TRBJ1-2; TCRdb's D call of TRBD1 is untestable without DNA. Germline CDR1 reads ENHRY; CDR2 reads SYGVKD. The CDR3 contains 13 residues. DNA is not recorded here. Here the CDR3 reads CAIKKTGNYGYTF.

The chain links TRBV5-6 to TRBJ1-1; TCRdb selects TRBD1, and the lack of DNA leaves this call unchecked. The CDR3 length is 14 residues. The record lacks a DNA sequence. Germline lookup yields CDR1 SGHDT and CDR2 YYEEEE. The CDR3 loop reads CASSLGQMNTEAFF.

The V gene is TRBV5-1, the J gene TRBJ2-7; without DNA, the TCRdb call of TRBD2 cannot be checked. Germline assignment: CDR1 SGHRS and CDR2 YFSETQ. CDR3 length equals 15 residues. No DNA appears here. CDR3 residues: CASSLAGGLAYEQYF.

The chain recombines TRBV27 with TRBJ2-2; TCRdb's D call, TRBD2, is unchecked because there is no DNA. The germline gives CDR1 MNHEY, CDR2 SMNVEV (reference sequence). The CDR3 consists of 17 residues. DNA was not recorded. The CDR3 reads CASSRFSLVPNTGELFF.

The chain carries TRBV2 and TRBJ2-5. This CDR3 is 12 amino acids long. DNA is not recorded here. Germline assignment: CDR1 SNHLY and CDR2 FYNNEI. This CDR3 is CASSEVHETQYF.

V is TRBV18 and J is TRBJ1-5; TCRdb selects TRBD1, and the lack of DNA leaves this call unchecked. The length of the CDR3 is 15 residues. No DNA sequence was recorded. CDR1 KGHSH and CDR2 LQKENI come from the germline V gene. Here the CDR3 reads CASSRTGLGNQPQHF.

V is TRBV28 and J is TRBJ2-1; TCRdb's D call, TRBD2, is unchecked because there is no DNA. Germline V gives CDR1 MDHEN, CDR2 SYDVKM. The CDR3 runs 17 residues. No DNA was logged. The CDR3 sequence is CASTPHGAGVSYNEQFF.

The chain carries TRBV5-6 and TRBJ2-7; the D gene TCRdb calls, TRBD2, cannot be checked with no DNA. Per the germline V gene, CDR1 is SGHDT and CDR2 is YYEEEE. The length of the CDR3 is 14 residues. No DNA is given. CDR3 protein: CASETTSGNYEQYF.

The rearrangement uses TRBV29-1 and TRBJ1-2. CDR1 and CDR2 from the germline V gene are SQVTM and ANQGSEA. CDR3 size: 12 residues. No DNA sequence is on record. The CDR3 is CSVGSANYGYTF.

The chain couples TRBV19 to TRBJ1-1; no DNA is available, so the TRBD1 call from TCRdb remains unchecked. The CDR3 runs to 15 residues. Only the protein is available. Germline V gene lookup returns CDR1 LNHDA and CDR2 SQIVND (reference sequence). CDR3 in amino acids: CASSTRQVRSTEAFF.

This chain links TRBV7-9 with TRBJ1-6; the TRBD1 assignment by TCRdb is unverifiable without DNA. Per germline, CDR1 SEHNR and CDR2 FQNEAQ (reference sequence). The CDR3 runs to 16 residues. The record lacks a DNA sequence. The CDR3 loop is CASSYTGGDGNSPLHF. Complete variable domain (other parts from reference TRBV7-9 and TRBJ1-6): DTGVSQNPRHKITKRGQNVTFRCDPISEHNRLYWYRQTLGQGPEFLTYFQNEAQLEKSRLLSDRFSAERPKGSFSTLEIQRTEQGDSAMYLCASSYTGGDGNSPLHFGNGTRLTVT.

The V gene is TRBV7-8, the J gene TRBJ1-1. Germline lookup yields CDR1 SGHVS and CDR2 FQNEAQ. The CDR3 has 14 amino acids. The DNA is not on file. Here the CDR3 reads CASSLAAMNTEAFF.